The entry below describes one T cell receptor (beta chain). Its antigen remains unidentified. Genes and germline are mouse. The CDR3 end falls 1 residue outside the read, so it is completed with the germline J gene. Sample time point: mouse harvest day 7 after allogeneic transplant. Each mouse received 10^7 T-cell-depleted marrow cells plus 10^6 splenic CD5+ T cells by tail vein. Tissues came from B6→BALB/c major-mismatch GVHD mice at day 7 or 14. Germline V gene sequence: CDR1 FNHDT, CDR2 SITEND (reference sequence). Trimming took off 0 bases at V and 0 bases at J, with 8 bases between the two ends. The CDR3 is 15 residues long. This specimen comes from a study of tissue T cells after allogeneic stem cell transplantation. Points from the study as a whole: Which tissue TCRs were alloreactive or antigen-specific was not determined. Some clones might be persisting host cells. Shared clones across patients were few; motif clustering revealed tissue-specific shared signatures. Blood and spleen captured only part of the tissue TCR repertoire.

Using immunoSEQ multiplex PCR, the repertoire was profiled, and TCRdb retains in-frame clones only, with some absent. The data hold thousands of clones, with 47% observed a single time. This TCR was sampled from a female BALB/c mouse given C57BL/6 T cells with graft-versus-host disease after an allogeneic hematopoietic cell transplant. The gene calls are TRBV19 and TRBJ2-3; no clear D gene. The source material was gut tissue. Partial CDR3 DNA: TGTGCCAGCAGTATAGAGACAACTAGTGCAGAAACGCTGTAT. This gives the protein CASSIETTSAETLY. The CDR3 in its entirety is CASSIETTSAETLYF.